Sequencing of this T cell receptor beta chain was carried out in a study of T cell repertoires in cytomegalovirus infection. For the study at large: From public TCR beta signatures came an indication of both CMV infection and matching HLA type.

TCRdb recomputed calls from the reads with MiXCR, one row per CDR3 protein. The top ten clones hold approximately 17% of a sample with about 46,000 distinct CDR3 sequences, 20% to 25% of them seen once. Germline assignment: CDR1 SGHDT and CDR2 YYEEEE. Trimming pared 2 bases from V and 4 bases from J, leaving 12 bases between. This CDR3 is 14 amino acids long. Study-level points and caveats: Summed frequency of shared TCR beta families picked out CMV carriers who also had the relevant HLA.

On this clonotype: Its antigen is unidentified.

Sequenced: PBMCs, sequenced either directly or after in vitro stimulation (not recorded which). The receptor comes from a human donor in good health (CMV status not recorded). Some clones in this sample may be carry-over from other donors' samples. V gene TRBV5-6 combines with J gene TRBJ2-5, with D possibly TRBD1 on 6 matching bases. The CDR3, as DNA: TGTGCCAGCAGCTTATTCGGACAGCGAGAGACCCAGTACTTC. Translation: CASSLFGQRETQYF.